The subject of this entry is one T cell receptor beta chain. The sample belongs to a study of blood T cell repertoires in COVID-19. Study at large: Acute and convalescent COVID-19 samples came from the United States, Italy and Spain. PBMCs, B-cell-depleted T cells, or T cells were the source of the cDNA or gDNA that made up the material.

Germline assignment: CDR1 LGHDT and CDR2 YNNKEL (reference sequence). Trimming left V 0 bases short and J 4 bases short, with 12 bases between. The CDR3 runs 15 residues. Study processing details: It was from reference gene primer amplification that nucleated cell counts were estimated. This table comes from immunoSEQ multiplex PCR, and its TCRdb copy is limited to in-frame clones, with some not included. Clonal size and the V and J genes are those of that table, whereas D and trimming came from the DNA. The table lists approximately 70,000 clones, approximately 89% of them singletons. This clonotype originated in a woman in her fifties or sixties with acute or convalescent COVID-19. Material: peripheral blood. The rearrangement joins TRBV3-1 (or the pseudogene TRBV3-2) to TRBJ2-5, with D possibly TRBD1 on 5 matching bases. CDR3 residues: CASSQDWGPRETQYF. CDR3 nucleotide sequence: TGTGCCAGCAGCCAAGATTGGGGCCCCCGAGAGACCCAGTACTTC.